The following is a T cell receptor (beta chain) sequence with its context. The target antigen is unknown. Per germline, CDR1 SGHRS and CDR2 YFSETQ. The V end was cut by 0 bases, the J end by 5 bases, with 7 bases between. CDR3 size: 13 residues. The sample is drawn from a study of post-analysis software for immune sequencing data. Study-wide findings and caveats: Among five TRBV segments more frequent in patients than controls were TRBV5-6, TRBV5-1 and TRBV20-1.

Unique molecular identifiers were built into the TCR beta cDNA libraries. Via MiXCR, TCRdb re-called the PCR reads, giving one row per CDR3 protein. The data hold about 680,000 distinct CDR3 sequences, with 55% to 60% observed a single time. What was sequenced was blood. V and J are TRBV5-1 and TRBJ2-3, with D unclear. This clonotype was obtained from a girl aged 2-10 years with multiple sclerosis. The CDR3 loop is CASSLVWGDTQYF. The CDR3 nucleotides are TGCGCCAGCAGCTTGGTGTGGGGAGATACGCAGTATTTT.